Listed here is a single T cell receptor (beta chain). These data come from a study of glioma-infiltrating T cells after dendritic cell vaccination. Time point indicated: after dendritic cell vaccination, including at tumor progression/relapse. Isocitrate dehydrogenase mutation was absent in all glioblastoma patients. The CDR3 contains 13 residues. V was clipped by 9 bases and J by 1 base; unmatched bases: 2. Germline V gene data show CDR1 as LNHDA and CDR2 as SQIVND (reference sequence). The PCR used 60 V beta and 13 J beta primers. TCRdb's copy holds only in-frame clones and misses some; the assay was immunoSEQ multiplex PCR. The sample includes 100,000 or so clones, around 80% of them seen just once.

The receptor's source is a human donor with glioblastoma. The J gene is TRBJ2-1, the V gene TRBV19; 8 nucleotides align to TRBD1. The sample was blood, taken after dendritic cell vaccination. CDR3: CASGQGSYNEQFF. DNA of the CDR3: TGTGCCAGCGGACAGGGTTCCTACAATGAGCAGTTCTTC.